These T cell receptor beta chains were read from a single sample in a study of cytomegalovirus exposure and HLA in healthy donors. Measured with immunoSEQ multiplex PCR; TCRdb has only the in-frame clones, and not every one. The sample has fewer than 150,000 clones, around 70% seen once. Sequenced input: PBMCs. Receptors originate from a young man in good health and CMV-seronegative. The CDR3 runs from the conserved cysteine through the conserved F or W. A D gene is named only where the DNA matches it firmly. Part of the rows lack a size; the others show once, few, many or a class for expanded clones.

j_gene | abundance | v_gene | d_gene | CDR3nt | CDR3aa
TRBJ2-5 | NA | TRBV5-6 | NA | TGTGCCAGCAGCCCGGTAGCCGGTGTGACCTCCATGAGGAAGCAGTACTTC | CASSPVAGVTSMRKQYF
TRBJ2-2 | NA | TRBV4-2 | TRBD2 | TGTGCCAGCAGCATCGGACTAGCGGGAGGTAGCACCGGGGAGCTGTTTTTT | CASSIGLAGGSTGELFF
TRBJ2-1 | NA | TRBV10-3 | TRBD2 | TGTGCCAGCTCAAGCGGGAGGTCCTACAATGAGCAGTTCTTC | CASSSGRSYNEQFF
TRBJ2-7 | once | TRBV11-2 | NA | TGTGCCAGCAGCTTAGTGGCCGAGCAGTACTTC | CASSLVAEQYF
TRBJ2-7 | NA | TRBV18 | TRBD2 | TGTGCCAGCTCACCTAGCGGGAGCTACGAGCAGTACTTC | CASSPSGSYEQYF
TRBJ1-4 | once | TRBV29-1 | NA | TGCAGCGTCGCAAGGCCCGGGAAACGGACCTTGAATGAAAAACTGTTTTTT | CSVARPGKRTLNEKLFF
TRBJ2-6 | NA | TRBV2 | NA | TGTGCCAGCAGTGACGGGTACTCTGGGGCCAACGTCCTGACTTTC | CASSDGYSGANVLTF
TRBJ1-1 | NA | TRBV4-1 | NA | TGCGCCAGCAGCCAAGACGAAGGGGCGATAATAGAAGCTTTCTTT | CASSQDEGAIIEAFF
TRBJ2-7 | NA | TRBV11-2 | TRBD2 | TGTGCCAGCAGCTTACAAGGACTAGCGGGAGACCCCTACGAGCAGTACTTC | CASSLQGLAGDPYEQYF
TRBJ1-1 | NA | TRBV29-1 | NA | TGCAGCGTCAGCAGAGGGGGAAACACTGAAGCTTTCTTT | CSVSRGGNTEAFF
TRBJ2-1 | NA | TRBV6-6 | NA | TGTGCCAGCAGAAGAGGGAGCTCCTACAATGAGCAGTTCTTC | CASRRGSSYNEQFF
TRBJ1-2 | NA | TRBV5-5 | NA | TGTGCCAGCAGCACCCCCCCGGTTATCGGTGGCTACACCTTC | CASSTPPVIGGYTF
TRBJ1-5 | NA | TRBV12-5 | NA | TGTGCTAGTGCCACCGGGGATCAGCCCCAGCATTTT | CASATGDQPQHF
TRBJ1-2 | NA | TRBV2 | NA | TGTGCCACCGAAGGGGGGGACTATGGCTACACCTTC | CATEGGDYGYTF
TRBJ2-3 | medium-sized | TRBV27 | TRBD2 | TGTGCCAGCAGTTTCGGGACTAGCGGGAGACCAGATACGCAGTATTTT | CASSFGTSGRPDTQYF
TRBJ2-1 | many | TRBV19 | NA | TGTGCCAGTAGTGAGTCGAATGAGCAGTTCTTC | CASSESNEQFF
TRBJ2-5 | once | TRBV5-1 | TRBD2 | TGCGCCAGCAGCTACGGACTAGCGGCACAAGAGACCCAGTACTTC | CASSYGLAAQETQYF